This entry lists 29 T cell receptor beta chains sequenced from one sample in a study of CD8+ T cells in alopecia areata. cDNA serving as the sequencing template came from extracted, reverse transcribed RNA. The protocol was immunoSEQ multiplex PCR, while the TCRdb copy is restricted to in-frame clones and leaves out a portion. The table shows some 170,000 clones, with around 50% occurring only once. The sequenced sample was CD4+ T cells sorted from blood, obtained at week 0. All receptors come from a human donor with alopecia areata.

This clone has only a few counts. The chain uses TRBV6-5 and TRBJ2-3, with D perhaps matching TRBD1 (6 bases). V shed 2 bases and J shed 9 bases, with 6 bases lying between them. Germline CDR1 is MNHEY and CDR2 is SVGAGI. CDR3 length: 11 amino acids. The CDR3 loop reads CASSYQGTQYF. DNA of the CDR3: TGTGCCAGCAGTTACCAGGGGACGCAGTATTTT.

The V call is TRBV7-2, the J call TRBJ1-2; possibly TRBD1 for D (5 bases). The germline CDR1 and CDR2 sequences are SGHTA and FQGNSA. Trimming pared 2 bases from V and 7 bases from J, leaving 14 bases between. This CDR3 spans 14 amino acids. The CDR3 protein is CASSLSVRESGYTF. The CDR3 coding sequence is TGTGCCAGCAGCTTAAGCGTCAGGGAATCTGGCTACACCTTC.

This clone was counted between two and nine times. V usage is TRBV19 and J usage is TRBJ2-1; possibly TRBD2 for D (6 bases). Germline CDR1 and CDR2: LNHDA and SQIVND (reference sequence). This CDR3 contains 15 residues. The germline V and J ends were trimmed by 5 bases and 1 base, with 12 bases remaining between them. CDR3 nucleotides: TGTGCCAGTAGTGGTGCGGGACCGTCCTACAATGAGCAGTTCTTC. Translated: CASSGAGPSYNEQFF.

This rearrangement joins TRBV11-1 to TRBJ2-3, with a possible D match to TRBD1 (5 bases). Germline-derived CDR1 and CDR2 are SGHAT and FQDESV (reference sequence). This CDR3 is built from 15 residues. With 4 bases removed from V and 4 bases from J, the gap between germline ends came to 15 bases. CDR3 sequence: CASSSGPSGADTQYF. Here the CDR3 DNA reads TGTGCCAGCAGCTCAGGGCCCTCTGGTGCAGATACGCAGTATTTT.

This clone was picked up a small number of times. The CDR3 loop is CASSSGVETQYF. The CDR3 coding sequence is TGTGCCAGCTCTTCGGGGGTAGAGACCCAGTACTTC. The chain uses TRBV18 and TRBJ2-5; tentative D call: TRBD2 (6 bases). Deletions cut 6 bases from V and 4 bases from J, with 9 bases between. CDR3 length equals 12 residues. Looked up from germline, CDR1 is KGHSH and CDR2 is LQKENI.

The chain is built from TRBV5-4 and TRBJ1-1; D not resolved. CDR1 is SGHNT, CDR2 YYREEE, per germline (reference sequence). The V and J ends lost 4 bases and 3 bases respectively, with 7 bases between them. The CDR3 consists of 12 residues. The chain's CDR3 is CASSGRDTEAFF. The CDR3 DNA reads as TGTGCCAGCAGCGGGCGCGACACTGAAGCTTTCTTT.

V and J are TRBV4-1 and TRBJ2-3; no clear D gene. Germline CDR1 reads MGHRA; CDR2 reads YSYEKL. Trimming left V 2 bases short and J 0 bases short, with 15 bases between. CDR3 length: 17 amino acids. The CDR3 protein is CASSQLSHRPSTDTQYF. The CDR3 bases are TGCGCCAGCAGCCAATTATCCCATCGACCTAGCACAGATACGCAGTATTTT.

About this clone: A read error may produce the germline difference seen at one junction end. The V call is TRBV12-5, the J call TRBJ2-7; no definite D call. Per the germline V gene, CDR1 is LGHNT and CDR2 is FRNRAP. The CDR3 extends over 12 amino acids. Written as DNA, the CDR3 is TGTGCTAGTGGTTTGGTCCATACACCCCTCCACTTC. Amino acids: CASGLVHTPLHF.

This clone was counted a few times. The rearrangement uses TRBV25-1 and TRBJ2-5; possibly TRBD2 for D (6 bases). Trimming pared 9 bases from V and 0 bases from J, leaving 17 bases between. The CDR3 runs to 15 residues. From germline, CDR1 is MGHDK and CDR2 SYGVNS. The CDR3 loop reads CASGAGLTYQETQYF. The CDR3 bases are TGTGCCAGTGGGGCGGGACTTACGTACCAAGAGACCCAGTACTTC.

This chain uses TRBV11-1 with TRBJ2-1, with 14 nucleotides matching TRBD2. The CDR3 runs 15 residues. Germline V gene data show CDR1 as SGHAT and CDR2 as FQDESV (reference sequence). Unmatched junction bases numbered 5, after V lost 5 bases and J lost 8 bases. The CDR3 loop is CASSPGLAGGYEQFF. CDR3 sequence (DNA): TGTGCCAGCAGCCCTGGACTAGCGGGGGGATATGAGCAGTTCTTC.

This clone occurred once. The V gene is TRBV29-1, the J gene TRBJ2-3; D unclear. Trimming stripped 5 bases from V and 4 bases from J, with 19 bases between. CDR1 SQVTM and CDR2 ANQGSEA come from the germline V gene. This CDR3 is 15 amino acids long. The CDR3 DNA follows: TGCAGCGTTCCCCGGTGGGCCCTTGGCGCAGATACGCAGTATTTT. Its protein is CSVPRWALGADTQYF.

The V gene is TRBV5-8, the J gene TRBJ2-7; 9 bases align to TRBD1. V was clipped by 0 bases and J by 3 bases; unmatched bases: 1. CDR1 is SGHTS and CDR2 is YDEGEE in the germline V gene. The CDR3 has 14 amino acids. CDR3 nucleotides: TGTGCCAGCAGCTTGGGACAGGGGGTCTACGAGCAGTACTTC. It is translated as CASSLGQGVYEQYF.

The table lists this clone with a few counts. This chain joins TRBV7-9 and TRBJ1-5; D call uncertain. V was cut by 1 base and J by 11 bases, with 15 bases left in between. The CDR3 runs to 14 residues. Germline V gene sequence: CDR1 SEHNR, CDR2 FQNEAQ (reference sequence). The CDR3 coding sequence is TGTGCCAGCAGCTTAGGGGCGGTGCCCCTTGCCCAGCATTTT. Translating it yields CASSLGAVPLAQHF.

The chain uses TRBV30 and TRBJ2-5; TRBD2 matches 13 bases. The CDR3 covers 15 residues. V shed 3 bases and J 1 base; nucleotides not matched to a gene: 2. Germline CDR1 is GTSNPN and CDR2 is SVGIG (reference sequence). The DNA of the CDR3 is TGTGCCTGGAGCGGGACTAGCGGGGTCCAAGAGACCCAGTACTTC. The encoded protein is CAWSGTSGVQETQYF.

This chain links TRBV23-1 with TRBJ1-5; possible D gene TRBD1, 6 bases. TRBV23-1 is given ORF status, its function remaining uncertain. CDR3 size: 17 residues. Trimming removed 4 bases at V and 5 bases at J, with 21 bases between. In DNA, the CDR3 is TGCGCCAGCAGTCGAGAACCGGGGGACAAAGCCCATCAGCCCCAGCATTTT. The encoded protein is CASSREPGDKAHQPQHF.

This clone was picked up a small number of times. The rearrangement joins TRBV11-2 to TRBJ2-3; D possibly matches TRBD1 or TRBD2 (5 bases each). V dropped 0 bases and J dropped 5 bases, with 9 bases sitting between them. This CDR3 has 14 amino acids. The V gene's germline CDR1 is SGHAT and CDR2 FQNNGV. This CDR3 reads CASSLDGGGDTQYF. The CDR3 DNA reads TGTGCCAGCAGCTTAGATGGTGGGGGAGATACGCAGTATTTT. The full variable domain, its missing parts supplied by reference TRBV11-2 and TRBJ2-3, is EAGVAQSPRYKIIEKRQSVAFWCNPISGHATLYWYQQILGQGPKLLIQFQNNGVVDDSQLPKDRFSAERLKGVDSTLKIQPAKLEDSAVYLCASSLDGGGDTQYFGPGTRLTVL.

The chain has TRBV29-1 and TRBJ1-3; the match to TRBD1 covers 9 bases. The CDR3 runs to 13 residues. The germline gives CDR1 SQVTM, CDR2 ANQGSEA. The junction had 2 bases not matched to a gene; V was cut back by 4 bases and J by 4 bases. This CDR3 is CSVGTGGGNTIYF. The DNA of the CDR3 is TGCAGCGTTGGAACAGGGGGCGGAAACACCATATATTTT.

This chain connects TRBV27 to TRBJ2-3; D gene ambiguous. The V gene lost 9 bases and the J gene lost 4 bases, with 5 bases spanning the gap. CDR1 and CDR2 from the germline V gene are MNHEY and SMNVEV (reference sequence). This CDR3 region has 10 residues. The CDR3 spells CARRPDTQYF. The CDR3 DNA reads TGTGCCAGGCGACCAGATACGCAGTATTTT.

The chain links TRBV5-6 to TRBJ1-1; D is unclear. This CDR3 has 12 residues. The V end lost 0 bases, the J end lost 3 bases, and 3 bases lay between the germline ends. Germline V gene sequence: CDR1 SGHDT, CDR2 YYEEEE. CDR3 sequence reads: CASSLADTEAFF. CDR3 coding DNA: TGTGCCAGCAGCTTGGCCGACACTGAAGCTTTCTTT.

The gene calls are TRBV5-1 and TRBJ2-2; perhaps TRBD2 as D (6 bases). Trimming removed 2 bases at V and 0 bases at J, with 8 bases between. Germline V gene data show CDR1 as SGHRS and CDR2 as YFSETQ. The CDR3 is made up of 15 amino acids. The CDR3 loop reads CASSFRLANTGELFF. CDR3 in DNA: TGCGCCAGCAGCTTTAGACTAGCGAACACCGGGGAGCTGTTTTTT.

The chain carries TRBV5-1 and TRBJ2-5; D is perhaps TRBD2 (6 bases). Germline loops: CDR1 SGHRS, CDR2 YFSETQ. This CDR3 spans 13 amino acids. The ends were cut back, 0 bases at V and 7 bases at J, with 10 bases in the middle. Here the CDR3 DNA reads TGCGCCAGCAGCTTGGATCCCGGGGGGACCCAGTACTTC. It codes for CASSLDPGGTQYF.

This clone was recorded once. The chain is built from TRBV4-1 and TRBJ2-3; 8 nucleotides agree with TRBD1. The junction had 9 bases not matched to a gene; V was cut back by 4 bases and J by 9 bases. The germline CDR1 and CDR2 sequences are MGHRA and YSYEKL. The CDR3 contains 14 residues. CDR3 residues: CASSLSQDRATQYF. The CDR3 region has the DNA TGCGCCAGCAGCCTGTCCCAGGACAGGGCAACGCAGTATTTT.

The sample holds one count of this clone. V is TRBV25-1 and J is TRBJ2-5, with D perhaps TRBD2 (6 bases). The CDR3 extends over 15 amino acids. Trimming took 7 bases from V and 5 from J, leaving 20 bases between them. CDR1 and CDR2 (germline): MGHDK, SYGVNS. The chain's CDR3 is CASTRDHGGWETQYF. DNA of the CDR3: TGTGCCAGCACCCGAGATCATGGGGGGTGGGAGACCCAGTACTTC.

The chain links TRBV9 to TRBJ1-5; maybe TRBD1 (6 bases). V lost 3 bases to trimming and J lost 5 bases, with 12 bases between them. CDR1 SGDLS and CDR2 YYNGEE come from the germline V gene. CDR3 length: 14 amino acids. CDR3 sequence: CASSAGAAYQPQHF. DNA of the CDR3: TGTGCCAGCAGCGCAGGGGCGGCGTATCAGCCCCAGCATTTT. Full variable domain (remainder filled in from reference TRBV9 and TRBJ1-5): DSGVTQTPKHLITATGQRVTLRCSPRSGDLSVYWYQQSLDQGLQFLIQYYNGEERAKGNILERFSAQQFPDLHSELNLSSLELGDSALYFCASSAGAAYQPQHFGDGTRLSIL.

CDR3 DNA sequence: TGTGCCAGCAGCTTAGGCAGGGGGCAGGAAAAACTGTTTTTT. Its protein is CASSLGRGQEKLFF. This chain uses TRBV11-2 with TRBJ1-4, with 8 bases fitting TRBD1. Germline CDR1 and CDR2: SGHAT and FQNNGV. The CDR3 is 14 amino acids. V was pared by 1 base and J by 8 bases, with 3 bases of the junction left unmatched.

The sample holds one count of this clone. V usage is TRBV27 and J usage is TRBJ2-1; 12 bases align to TRBD2. CDR3 length equals 16 residues. Trimming cost V 8 bases and J 4 bases; bases outside gene matches: 9. The germline V gene encodes CDR1 MNHEY and CDR2 SMNVEV (reference sequence). The CDR3 sequence: CASRWTSGTSYNEQFF. The CDR3 region has the DNA TGTGCCAGCCGTTGGACTAGCGGGACGTCGTACAATGAGCAGTTCTTC.

This sequence joins TRBV20-1 and TRBJ2-7; D gene ambiguous. Per the germline V gene, CDR1 is DFQATT and CDR2 is SNEGSKA (reference sequence). Trimming left V 5 bases short and J 4 bases short, with 9 bases between. CDR3 length: 11 residues. The DNA for the CDR3 is TGCAGTGCTGGTAGTAATTACGAGCAGTACTTC. Residues: CSAGSNYEQYF.

The V and J genes are TRBV12-5 and TRBJ1-5, with TRBD1 identical over 7 bases. With V trimmed by 6 bases and J by 4 bases, 9 bases remained unmatched. The CDR3 totals 15 residues. CDR1 LGHNT and CDR2 FRNRAP come from the germline V gene. The CDR3 spells CASGQGGTANQPQHF. The CDR3, as DNA: TGTGCTAGTGGACAGGGCGGGACAGCTAATCAGCCCCAGCATTTT.

This clone was detected only once. The chain combines TRBV30 with TRBJ2-1, with D perhaps assigned TRBD1 or TRBD2 (5 bases each). The V end lost 2 bases, the J end lost 7 bases, and 24 bases lay between the germline ends. Germline CDR1 reads GTSNPN; CDR2 reads SVGIG (reference sequence). The CDR3 runs 17 residues. This CDR3 reads CAWSNWGKGSPGNEQFF. The CDR3 nucleotides are TGTGCCTGGAGTAATTGGGGGAAGGGTTCCCCCGGGAATGAGCAGTTCTTC.